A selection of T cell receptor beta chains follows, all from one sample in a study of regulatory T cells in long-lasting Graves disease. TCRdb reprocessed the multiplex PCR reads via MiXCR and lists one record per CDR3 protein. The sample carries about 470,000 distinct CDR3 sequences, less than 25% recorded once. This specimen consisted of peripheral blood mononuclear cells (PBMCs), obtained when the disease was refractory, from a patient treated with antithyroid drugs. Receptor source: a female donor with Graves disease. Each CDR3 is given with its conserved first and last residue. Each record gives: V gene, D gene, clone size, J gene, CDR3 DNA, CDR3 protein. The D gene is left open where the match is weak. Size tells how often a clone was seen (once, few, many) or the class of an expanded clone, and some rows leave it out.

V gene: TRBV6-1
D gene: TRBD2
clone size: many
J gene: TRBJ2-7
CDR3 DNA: TGTGCCAGCAGTCCTCGTCCCCTACTAGCGGGGCTTTCCTACGAGCAGTACTTC
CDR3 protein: CASSPRPLLAGLSYEQYF

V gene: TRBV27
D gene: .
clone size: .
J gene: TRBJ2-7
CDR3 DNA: TGTGCCAGCAGTTTATGGGCGGGTACCGAGCAGTACTTC
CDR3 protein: CASSLWAGTEQYF

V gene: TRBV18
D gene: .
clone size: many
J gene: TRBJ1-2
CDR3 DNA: TGTGCCAGCTCACCGGGGCAGTTCTATGGCTACACCTTC
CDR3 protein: CASSPGQFYGYTF

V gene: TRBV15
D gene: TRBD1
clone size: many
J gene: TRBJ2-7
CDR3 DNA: TGTGCCACCAGCAGAGATCTGGGACAGTCCTACGAGCAGTACTTC
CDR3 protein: CATSRDLGQSYEQYF

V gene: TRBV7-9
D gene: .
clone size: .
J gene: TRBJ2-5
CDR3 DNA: TGTGCCAGCAGACGGGGGGAGACCCAGTACTTC
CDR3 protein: CASRRGETQYF

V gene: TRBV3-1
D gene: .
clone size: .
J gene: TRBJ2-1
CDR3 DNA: TGTGCCAGCAGCCTTCGGGGATGGGGAAATGAGCAGTTCTTC
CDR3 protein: CASSLRGWGNEQFF

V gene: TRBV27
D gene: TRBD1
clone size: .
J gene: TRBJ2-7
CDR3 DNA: TGTGCCAGCAGTTCTCCGGGACAGGGGAAGAACGAGCAGTACTTC
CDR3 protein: CASSSPGQGKNEQYF

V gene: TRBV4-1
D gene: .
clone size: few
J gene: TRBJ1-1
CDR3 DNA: TGCGCCAGCAGCCAGTTGGAGGGGAACACTGAAGCTTTCTTT
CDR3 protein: CASSQLEGNTEAFF

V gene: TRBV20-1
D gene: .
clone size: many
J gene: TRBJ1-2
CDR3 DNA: TGCAGTGCTAGAGATATGCGGGACGGACTTTCGGGCTACACCTTC
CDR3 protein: CSARDMRDGLSGYTF

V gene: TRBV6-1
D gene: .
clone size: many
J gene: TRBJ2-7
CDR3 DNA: TGTGCCAGCAGCCTAGAGGGACATTACGAGCAGTACTTC
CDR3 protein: CASSLEGHYEQYF

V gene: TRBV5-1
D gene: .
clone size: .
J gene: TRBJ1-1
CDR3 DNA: TGCGCCAGCAGCTCAGGGACCTTCACTGAAGCTTTCTTT
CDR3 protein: CASSSGTFTEAFF

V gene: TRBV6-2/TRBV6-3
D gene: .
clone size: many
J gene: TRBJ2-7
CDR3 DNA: TGTGCCAGCAGTTCCACTGAGGGGCCAGGAGACCCTTACGAGCAGTACTTC
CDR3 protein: CASSSTEGPGDPYEQYF

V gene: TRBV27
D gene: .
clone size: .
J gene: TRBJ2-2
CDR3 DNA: TGTGCCAGCAGTTTATTCTCGAACACCGGGGAGCTGTTTTTT
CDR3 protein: CASSLFSNTGELFF

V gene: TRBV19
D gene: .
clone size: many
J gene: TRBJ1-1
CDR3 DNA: TGTGCCAGTAGCTGGAGTATGGACACTGAAGCTTTCTTT
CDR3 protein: CASSWSMDTEAFF

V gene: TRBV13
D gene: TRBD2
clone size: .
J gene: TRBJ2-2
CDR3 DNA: TGTGCCAGCAGCTGGACGGGAGGAGGTCGCACCGGGGAGCTGTTTTTT
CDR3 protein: CASSWTGGGRTGELFF

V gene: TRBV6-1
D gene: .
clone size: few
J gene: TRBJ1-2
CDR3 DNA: TGTGCCAGCAGTGCCCCACAACAGGGCTCGTTTTTTAGGGAAAACTATGGCTACACCTTC
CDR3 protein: CASSAPQQGSFFRENYGYTF

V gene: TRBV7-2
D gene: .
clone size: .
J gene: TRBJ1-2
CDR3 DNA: TGTGCCAGCAGCTCAGGCCCTACAGGTGTCAGCTATGGCTACACCTTC
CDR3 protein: CASSSGPTGVSYGYTF

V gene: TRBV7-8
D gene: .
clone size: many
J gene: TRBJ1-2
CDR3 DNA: TGTGCCAGCGGGTCAGGTGTAAGCGGCGACACCTTC
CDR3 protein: CASGSGVSGDTF

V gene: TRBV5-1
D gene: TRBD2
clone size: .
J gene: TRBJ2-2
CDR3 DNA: TGCGCCAGCAGCCCGGGGACTAGCGGGATAACCGGGGAGCTGTTTTTT
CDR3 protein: CASSPGTSGITGELFF

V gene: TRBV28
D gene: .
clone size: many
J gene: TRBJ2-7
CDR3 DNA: TGTGCCAGCGGGCTGGGTTACGAGCAGTACTTC
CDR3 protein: CASGLGYEQYF

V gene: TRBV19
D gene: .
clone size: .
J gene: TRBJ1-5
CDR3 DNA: TGTGCCAGTACCCAACTAGGGGGCAATCAGCCCCAGCATTTT
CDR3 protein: CASTQLGGNQPQHF

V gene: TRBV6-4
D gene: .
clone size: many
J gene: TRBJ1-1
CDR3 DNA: TGTGCCAGCAGTATCGGACAACCCCTCACTGAAGCTTTCTTT
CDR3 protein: CASSIGQPLTEAFF

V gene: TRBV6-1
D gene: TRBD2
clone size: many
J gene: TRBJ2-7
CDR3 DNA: TGTGCCAGCACTCCCGGACTAGCGACATCCTACGAGCAGTACTTC
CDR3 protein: CASTPGLATSYEQYF

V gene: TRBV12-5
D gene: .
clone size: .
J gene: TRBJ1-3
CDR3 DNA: TGTGCTAGTGGTTTGGACACGGGGAGGTTAGGAAACACCATATATTTT
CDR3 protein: CASGLDTGRLGNTIYF

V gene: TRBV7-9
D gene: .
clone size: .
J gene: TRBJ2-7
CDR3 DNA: TGTGCCAGCAGCTTAGAATATGGGACTTACTCCTACGAGCAGTACTTC
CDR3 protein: CASSLEYGTYSYEQYF

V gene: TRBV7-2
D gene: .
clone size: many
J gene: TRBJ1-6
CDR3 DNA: TGTGCCAGCAGCTCTACCGGGGATTTGGGTTCACCCCTCCACTTT
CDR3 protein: CASSSTGDLGSPLHF

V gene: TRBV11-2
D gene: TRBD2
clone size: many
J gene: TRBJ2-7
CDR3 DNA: TGTGCCAGCAGCTTCCCCCCTAGCGGGAGGATTTACGAGCAGTACTTC
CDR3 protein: CASSFPPSGRIYEQYF

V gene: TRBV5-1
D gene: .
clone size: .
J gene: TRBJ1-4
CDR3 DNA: TGCGCCAGCAGCTTGGACGGGACCGTCGGAAAACTGTTTTTT
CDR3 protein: CASSLDGTVGKLFF

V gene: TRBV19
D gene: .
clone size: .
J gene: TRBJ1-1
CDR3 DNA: TGTGCCAGTAGTATAGTTTTCAGTATCACTGAAGCTTTCTTT
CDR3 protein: CASSIVFSITEAFF

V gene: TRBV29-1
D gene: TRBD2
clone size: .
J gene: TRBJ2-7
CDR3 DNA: TGCAGCGTTGAAGAAGCTTTGGGGGGGACGGCCGGGGAGCAGTACTTC
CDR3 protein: CSVEEALGGTAGEQYF

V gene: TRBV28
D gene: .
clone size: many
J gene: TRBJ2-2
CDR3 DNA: TGTGCCAGCAGTTTAATGATGACTAAACTGAACACCGGGGAGCTGTTTTTT
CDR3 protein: CASSLMMTKLNTGELFF

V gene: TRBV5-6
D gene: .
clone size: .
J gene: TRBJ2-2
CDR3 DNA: TGTGCCAGCAGCTTGGGGCCCATGAACACCGGGGAGCTGTTTTTT
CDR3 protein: CASSLGPMNTGELFF

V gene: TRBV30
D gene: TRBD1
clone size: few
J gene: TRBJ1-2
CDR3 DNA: TGTGCCTGGAGTCAGGGGGTCTATGGCTACACCTTC
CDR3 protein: CAWSQGVYGYTF

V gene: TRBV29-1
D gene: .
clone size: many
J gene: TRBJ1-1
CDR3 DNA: TGCAGCGTCCGTGGGGGGACCGGGTTCAACACTGAAGCTTTCTTT
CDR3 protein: CSVRGGTGFNTEAFF

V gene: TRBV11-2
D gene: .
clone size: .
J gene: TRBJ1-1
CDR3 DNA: TGTGCCAGCAGCTTTTTTTTGGCGACCACTGACGCTTTCTTT
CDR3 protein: CASSFFLATTDAFF

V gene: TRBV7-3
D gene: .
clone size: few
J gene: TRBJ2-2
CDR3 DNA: TGTGCCAGCAGCCGAGGGGGTGCGGGCACCGGGGAGCTGTTTTTT
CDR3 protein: CASSRGGAGTGELFF

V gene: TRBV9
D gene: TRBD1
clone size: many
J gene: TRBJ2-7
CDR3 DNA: TGTGCCAGCAGCAAAACCGGGACAGGAGACTACGAGCAGTACTTC
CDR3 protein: CASSKTGTGDYEQYF

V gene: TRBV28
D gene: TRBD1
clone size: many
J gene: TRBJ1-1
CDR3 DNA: TGTGCCAGCAGTAACAGGGGTTTTATGACTGAAGCTTTCTTT
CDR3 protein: CASSNRGFMTEAFF

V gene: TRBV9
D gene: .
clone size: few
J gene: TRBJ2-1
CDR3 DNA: TGTGCCAGCAGCGTAGCTACAGACTACAATGAGCAGTTCTTC
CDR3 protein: CASSVATDYNEQFF

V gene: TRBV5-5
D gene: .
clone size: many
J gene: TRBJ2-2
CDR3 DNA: TGTGCCAGCAGCCTGGGGGTTTCCACCGGGGAGCTGTTTTTT
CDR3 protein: CASSLGVSTGELFF

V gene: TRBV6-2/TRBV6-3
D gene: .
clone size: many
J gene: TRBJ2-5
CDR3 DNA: TGTGCCAGCAGTGGCGACCGCCCCAAGACCCAGTACTTC
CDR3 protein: CASSGDRPKTQYF

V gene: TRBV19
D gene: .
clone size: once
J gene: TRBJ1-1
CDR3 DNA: TGTGCCAGTAGTCGAACTGGTATGTTCACTGAAGCTTCCTTT
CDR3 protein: CASSRTGMFTEASF

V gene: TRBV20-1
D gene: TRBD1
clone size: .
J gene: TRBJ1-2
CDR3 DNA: TGCAGTGCTCCTTTAAAGACAGGGGCGGTCCCCTTC
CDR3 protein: CSAPLKTGAVPF

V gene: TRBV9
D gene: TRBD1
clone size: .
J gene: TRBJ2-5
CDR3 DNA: TGTGCCAGCAGCCCAGAGGGGGCCCAAGAGACCCAGTACTTC
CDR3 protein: CASSPEGAQETQYF

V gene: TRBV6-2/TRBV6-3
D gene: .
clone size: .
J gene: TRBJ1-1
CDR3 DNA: TGTGCCAGCAGTTACTCGTTGGAGGCGGGCACTGAAGCTTTCTTT
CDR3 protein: CASSYSLEAGTEAFF

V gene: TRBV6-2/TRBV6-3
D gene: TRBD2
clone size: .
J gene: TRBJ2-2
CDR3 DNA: TGTGCCAGCAACTCCGGGGAGCGGGAGGTCCCGGTCACCGGGGAGCTGTTTTTT
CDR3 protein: CASNSGEREVPVTGELFF

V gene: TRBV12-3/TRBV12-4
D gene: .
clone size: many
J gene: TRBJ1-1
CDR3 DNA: TGTGCCAGCAGTTTGGATGACGGAGCTTTCTTT
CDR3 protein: CASSLDDGAFF

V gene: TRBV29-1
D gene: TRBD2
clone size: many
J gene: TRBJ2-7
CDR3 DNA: TGCAGCGTTGATGCGGGAGGGCCGATAAACGAGCAGTACTTC
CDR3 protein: CSVDAGGPINEQYF

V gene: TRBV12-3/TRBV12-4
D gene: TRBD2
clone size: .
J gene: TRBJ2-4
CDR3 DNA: TGTGCCAGCGCTCCGGGACTAGCGGGAAACATTCAGTACTTC
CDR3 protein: CASAPGLAGNIQYF

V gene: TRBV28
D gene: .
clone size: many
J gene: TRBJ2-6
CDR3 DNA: TGTGCCAGCAGCCGTAAAGGGGGCTCTGGGGCCAACGTCCTGACTTTC
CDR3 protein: CASSRKGGSGANVLTF

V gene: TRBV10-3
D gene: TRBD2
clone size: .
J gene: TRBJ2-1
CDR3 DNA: TGTGCCATCAGTCGGGGGGGGGCTAACAATGAGCAGTTCTTC
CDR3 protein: CAISRGGANNEQFF

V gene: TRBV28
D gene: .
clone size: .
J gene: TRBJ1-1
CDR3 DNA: TGTGCCAGCAGTTTCAGACAAGAAAACACTGAAGCTTTCTTT
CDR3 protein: CASSFRQENTEAFF

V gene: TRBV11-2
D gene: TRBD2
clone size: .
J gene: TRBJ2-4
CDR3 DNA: TGTGCCAGCAGCTTAACTACGGGAGGTCACATTCAGTACTTC
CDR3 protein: CASSLTTGGHIQYF

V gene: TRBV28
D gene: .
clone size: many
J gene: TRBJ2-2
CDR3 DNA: TGTGCCAGCAGTCCGACGTTGAACACCGGGGAGCTGTTTTTT
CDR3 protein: CASSPTLNTGELFF

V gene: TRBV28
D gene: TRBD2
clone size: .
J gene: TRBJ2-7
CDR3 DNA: TGTGCCGGCAGAACTAGCGGGACATCCTACGAGCAGTACTTC
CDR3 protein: CAGRTSGTSYEQYF

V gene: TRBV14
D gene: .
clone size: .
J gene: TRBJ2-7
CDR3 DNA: TGTGCCAGCAGCCAAGGTCGGACTATGAATTACGAGCAGTACTTC
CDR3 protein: CASSQGRTMNYEQYF

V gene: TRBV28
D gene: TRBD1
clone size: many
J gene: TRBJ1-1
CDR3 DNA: TGTGCCAGCAGTACACCGCAGGGGGCCACTGAAGCTTTCTTT
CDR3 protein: CASSTPQGATEAFF